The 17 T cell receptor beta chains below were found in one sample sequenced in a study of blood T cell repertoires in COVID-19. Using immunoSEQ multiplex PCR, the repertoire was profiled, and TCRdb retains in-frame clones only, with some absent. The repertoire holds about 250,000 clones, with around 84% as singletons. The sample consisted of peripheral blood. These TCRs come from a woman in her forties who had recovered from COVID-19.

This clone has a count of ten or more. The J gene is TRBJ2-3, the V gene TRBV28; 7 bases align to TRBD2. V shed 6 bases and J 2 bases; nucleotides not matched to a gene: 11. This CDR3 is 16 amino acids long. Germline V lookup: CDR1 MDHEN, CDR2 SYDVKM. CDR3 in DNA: TGTGCCAGCAGCCCCCTGGCGGGGGAATACACAGATACGCAGTATTTT. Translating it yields CASSPLAGEYTDTQYF.

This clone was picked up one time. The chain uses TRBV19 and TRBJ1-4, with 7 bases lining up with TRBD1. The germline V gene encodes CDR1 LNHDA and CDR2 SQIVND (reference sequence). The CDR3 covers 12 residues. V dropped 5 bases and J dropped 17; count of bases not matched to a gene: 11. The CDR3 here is CASSSGQTLAFF. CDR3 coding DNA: TGTGCCAGTAGTTCGGGACAGACTCTGGCATTTTTT.

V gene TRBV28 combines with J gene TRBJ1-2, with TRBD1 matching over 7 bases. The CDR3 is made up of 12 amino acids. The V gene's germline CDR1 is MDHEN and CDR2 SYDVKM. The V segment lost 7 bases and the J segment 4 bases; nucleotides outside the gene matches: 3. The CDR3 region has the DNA TGTGCCAGCACCCAGGGGGTCTATGGCTACACCTTC. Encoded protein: CASTQGVYGYTF.

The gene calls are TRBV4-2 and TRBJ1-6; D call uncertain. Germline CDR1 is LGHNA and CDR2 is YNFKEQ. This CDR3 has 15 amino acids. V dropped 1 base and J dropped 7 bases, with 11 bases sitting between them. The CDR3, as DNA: TGTGCCAGCAGCCAAGGTGCGACAAGGAATTCACCCCTCCACTTT. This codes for CASSQGATRNSPLHF.

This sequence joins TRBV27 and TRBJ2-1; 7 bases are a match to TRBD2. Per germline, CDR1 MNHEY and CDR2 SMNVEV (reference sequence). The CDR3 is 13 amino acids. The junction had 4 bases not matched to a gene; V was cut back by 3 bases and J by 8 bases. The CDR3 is CASSFRRGDEQFF. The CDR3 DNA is TGTGCCAGCAGTTTCCGACGGGGGGATGAGCAGTTCTTC.

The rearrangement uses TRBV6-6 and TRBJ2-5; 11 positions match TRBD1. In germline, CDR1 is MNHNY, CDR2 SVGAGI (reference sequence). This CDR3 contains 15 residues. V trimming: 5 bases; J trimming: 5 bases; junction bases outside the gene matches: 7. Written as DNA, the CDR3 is TGTGCCAGCAGTCCCGGGACAGGGGGGTGGGAGACCCAGTACTTC. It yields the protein CASSPGTGGWETQYF.

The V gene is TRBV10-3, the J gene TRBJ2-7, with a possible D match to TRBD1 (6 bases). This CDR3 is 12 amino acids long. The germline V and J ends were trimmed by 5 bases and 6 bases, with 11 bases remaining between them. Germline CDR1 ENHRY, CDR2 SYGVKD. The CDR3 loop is CAISPGVSEQYF. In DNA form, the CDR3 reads TGTGCCATCAGTCCAGGGGTAAGCGAGCAGTACTTC.

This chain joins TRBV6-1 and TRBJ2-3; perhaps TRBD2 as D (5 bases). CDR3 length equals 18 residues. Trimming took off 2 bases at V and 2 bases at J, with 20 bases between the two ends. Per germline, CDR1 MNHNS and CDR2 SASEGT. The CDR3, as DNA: TGTGCCAGCAGTGAATGGGTCGGGGTCCCCGGGTTCACAGATACGCAGTATTTT. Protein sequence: CASSEWVGVPGFTDTQYF.

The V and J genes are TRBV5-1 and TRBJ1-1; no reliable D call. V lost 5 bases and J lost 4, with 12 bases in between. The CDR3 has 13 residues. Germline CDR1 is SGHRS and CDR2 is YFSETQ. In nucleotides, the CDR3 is TGCGCCAGCAGACGTGCGGAGGGCACTGAAGCTTTCTTT. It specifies CASRRAEGTEAFF.

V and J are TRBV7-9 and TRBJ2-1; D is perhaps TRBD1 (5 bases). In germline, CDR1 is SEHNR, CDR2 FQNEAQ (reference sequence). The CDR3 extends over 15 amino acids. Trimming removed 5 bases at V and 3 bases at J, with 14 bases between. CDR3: CASSPQGGVYNEQFF. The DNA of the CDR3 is TGTGCCAGCAGCCCCCAGGGTGGGGTCTACAATGAGCAGTTCTTC.

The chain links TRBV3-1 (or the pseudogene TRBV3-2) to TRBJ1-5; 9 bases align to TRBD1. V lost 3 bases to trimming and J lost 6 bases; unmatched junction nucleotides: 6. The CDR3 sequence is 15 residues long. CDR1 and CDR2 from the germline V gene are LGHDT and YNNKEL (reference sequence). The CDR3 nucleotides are TGTGCCAGCAGCCAGACAGGGGGGGTTTCTCAGCCCCAGCATTTT. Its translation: CASSQTGGVSQPQHF.

CDR3 protein: CASSGGQGASYEQYF. Written as DNA, the CDR3 is TGCGCCAGCAGTGGGGGACAGGGGGCAAGCTACGAGCAGTACTTC. This chain connects TRBV10-1 to TRBJ2-7, with TRBD1 identical over 12 bases. The CDR3 has 15 amino acids. Germline V gives CDR1 WNHNN, CDR2 SYGVQD (reference sequence). V lost 4 bases to trimming and J lost 3 bases; unmatched junction nucleotides: 4.

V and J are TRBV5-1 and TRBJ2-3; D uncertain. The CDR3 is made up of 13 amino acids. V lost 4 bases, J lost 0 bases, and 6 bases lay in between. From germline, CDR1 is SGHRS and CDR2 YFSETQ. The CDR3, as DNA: TGCGCCAGCAGCCCCTACAGCACAGATACGCAGTATTTT. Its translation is CASSPYSTDTQYF.

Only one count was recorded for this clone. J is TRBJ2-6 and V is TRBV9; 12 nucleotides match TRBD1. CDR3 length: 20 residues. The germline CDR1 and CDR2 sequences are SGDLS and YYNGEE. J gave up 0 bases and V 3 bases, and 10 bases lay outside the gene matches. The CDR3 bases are TGTGCCAGCAGCGCACGATTGGGACAGGGGGCAGTCTCTGGGGCCAACGTCCTGACTTTC. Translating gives CASSARLGQGAVSGANVLTF. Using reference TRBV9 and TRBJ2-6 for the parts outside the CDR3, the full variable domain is DSGVTQTPKHLITATGQRVTLRCSPRSGDLSVYWYQQSLDQGLQFLIQYYNGEERAKGNILERFSAQQFPDLHSELNLSSLELGDSALYFCASSARLGQGAVSGANVLTFGAGSRLTVL.

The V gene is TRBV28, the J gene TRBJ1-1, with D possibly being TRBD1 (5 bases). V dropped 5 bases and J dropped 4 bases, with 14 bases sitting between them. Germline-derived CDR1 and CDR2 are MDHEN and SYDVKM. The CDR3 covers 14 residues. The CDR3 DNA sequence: TGTGCCAGCAGTACCGGGACCGGGGGCACTGAAGCTTTCTTT. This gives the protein CASSTGTGGTEAFF.

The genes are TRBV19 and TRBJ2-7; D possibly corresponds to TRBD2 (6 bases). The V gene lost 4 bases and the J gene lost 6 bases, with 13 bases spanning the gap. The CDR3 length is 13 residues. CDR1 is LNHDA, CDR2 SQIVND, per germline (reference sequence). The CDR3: CASSTGLRSEQYF. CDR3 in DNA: TGTGCCAGTAGTACGGGACTGAGGTCCGAGCAGTACTTC.

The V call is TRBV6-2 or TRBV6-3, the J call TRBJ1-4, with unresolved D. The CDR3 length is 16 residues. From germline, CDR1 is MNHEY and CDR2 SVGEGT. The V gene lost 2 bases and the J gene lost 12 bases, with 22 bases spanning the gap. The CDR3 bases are TGTGCCAGCAGTTACAGGGAGACATGGTACGACGAAGAACTGTTTTTT. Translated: CASSYRETWYDEELFF.